This T cell receptor (beta chain) came from a study of Ad26.COV2.S vaccination and SARS-CoV-2 variants. The overall study: A COV1001 Ad26.COV2.S trial-arm participant provided the sample.

Germline V gene data show CDR1 as MNHEY and CDR2 as SVGAGI. The CDR3 spans 14 residues. With V trimmed by 9 bases and J by 5 bases, 9 bases remained unmatched. As for treatment: some 19 received Ad26.COV2.S at low or high dose, single or two shots; a few received placebo; per-sample allocation not given. Day 63 following the first vaccine or placebo injection was when the samples were taken. An Ad26 vector expressing Wuhan-strain SARS-CoV-2 spike served as the vaccine. Findings of the study overall: Using TCR breadth and depth analyses may have led to underestimated total T cell responses. Substantial response breadth was reportedly seen for spike-specific CD8+ and CD4+ T cells after vaccination.

Points on this clone: Its antigen is unknown.

Assay used: immunoSEQ multiplex PCR; TCRdb lists only in-frame clones, some missing. Seen here are approximately 410,000 clones, approximately 90% observed once, and the top ten hold around 3.6%. Specimen: peripheral blood, collected in a trial of Ad26.COV2.S vaccine versus placebo. The source is a person aged 18-60 years who received the Ad26.COV2.S COVID-19 vaccine or a placebo. The chain uses TRBV6-5 and TRBJ2-3; 9 nucleotides agree with TRBD1. The CDR3 protein is CASSQRQGGDTQYF. CDR3 nucleotides: TGTGCCAGTTCACAAAGACAGGGGGGAGATACGCAGTATTTT.